This T cell receptor beta chain was retrieved from a study of shared clonotypes between healthy human individuals. General observations from the study: Naive subsets typically showed greater estimated richness than memory subsets. Only blood was sampled, and tissue TCR repertoires likely differ from blood ones.

Negatively enriched CD4+ T cells were divided by CD45RA into naive and memory. Clones were read by immunoSEQ multiplex PCR, and TCRdb kept only the in-frame ones, dropping some. This repertoire shows some 980,000 clones, over 60% found once; its top ten account for about 1.5%. Comment on this clone: No antigen is known for it.

Per germline, CDR1 SGDLS and CDR2 YYNGEE. V was shortened by 3 bases and J by 4 bases, with 14 bases between the two germline ends. The CDR3 sequence is 16 residues long. This clonotype was obtained from a man aged 18 to 30 in good health. Sequenced input: memory CD4+ T cells sorted from blood. Described subset: CD45RA-negative fraction. The chain uses TRBV9 and TRBJ2-6; D perhaps matches TRBD1 (7 bases). CDR3 loop: CASSAGGGAGANVLTF. In DNA, the CDR3 is TGTGCCAGCAGCGCCGGAGGGGGCGCCGGGGCCAACGTCCTGACTTTC.